The T cell receptor beta chain under discussion was sequenced for a study of cytomegalovirus exposure and HLA in healthy donors. Study as a whole: Among a few hundred genotyped donors, more than 65% fell in the Caucasian-associated ancestry cluster. The study, taken as a whole, reports: Because they were indistinguishable, some V segments, including TRBV6-2 and TRBV6-3, were excluded. For presence/absence analyses, sequencing depth was assumed to be roughly uniform across donors.

The PCR made use of 60 Vbeta and 13 Jbeta primers. The repertoire was sequenced with immunoSEQ multiplex PCR; TCRdb's copy has only in-frame clones and lacks some. The sample carries some 200,000 clones, 70% to 80% recorded once. About this clone: What it recognizes is unknown.

Germline lookup yields CDR1 ENHRY and CDR2 SYGVKD. This CDR3 contains 15 residues. The junction had 11 bases not matched to a gene; V was cut back by 6 bases and J by 4 bases. The sequenced sample was PBMCs. V gene TRBV10-3 combines with J gene TRBJ2-7; 8 bases line up with TRBD2. This receptor was obtained from a woman aged 60-75 years in good health and CMV-seropositive. The CDR3 spells CAISFSSGSVYEQYF. CDR3 coding DNA: TGTGCCATCAGCTTCTCCAGCGGGAGTGTGTACGAGCAGTACTTC.